The following is a T cell receptor (beta chain) sequence with its context. Its antigen has not been determined. One base away there is no much larger clone; base qualities are not given. What this sample's time point label stands for: baseline before first vaccination. Interpreted using the paper, the treatment or condition label stands for: meningococcal conjugate vaccine given as trial control. Vaccinee samples were obtained from the UK trials COV001 and COV002, which included a single-blind randomized controlled phase 2/3 trial of AZD1222 (ChAdOx1 nCoV-19) in healthy adults. For TCRbeta chain sequencing, PBMC samples from trial participants were taken at day 0 and at day 28 after the second dose. Based on the germline V gene (reference sequence), the CDR1 and CDR2 sequences are SEHNR and FQNEAQ. Germline trimming: 5 bases from V, 4 bases from J; junction bases outside gene matches: 6. Counted from cysteine to phenylalanine, this CDR3 has 15 amino acids. Only the CDR3 DNA stays, 45 bases, in frame from base 1.

These data originate in a study of T cell responses to AZD1222 COVID-19 vaccine (dated by TCRdb to the early 2020s). Context from the whole study: TCR sequencing covered more than 230 trial participants: 207 given two doses of AZD1222 and 26 given two doses of MenACWY control vaccine. Enrollment into the trials was organized by age into subgroups of 18-55, 56-69 and 70-plus years, and those subgroups contained roughly 150, 30 and 60 TCR-sequenced participants, respectively. Study-wide findings and limitations: No day 14 peak-response samples were available, so repertoires were characterized only after the peak T cell response. The 56-69-year group was small, and its depth increase did not reach significance, likely because of low power. Epitopes outside the regions mutated in the B.1.351 and B.1.1.7 variants were reportedly recognized by nearly half of the unique spike-specific TCRs. The vaccine-associated CD4 TCRs covered the entire spike protein, and the dominant responses fell in regions 160-218 and 743-854. Spike-specific TCR breadth and depth rose significantly after two AZD1222 doses compared with day 0 and with MenACWY recipients. Participants were mostly white British and included more females than males, and it was suggested by the authors that clonal diversity may have been underestimated. Conclusions about previously exposed vaccinees are limited, since just five or six AZD1222 recipients were seropositive for SARS-CoV-2 at baseline.

The CDR3 regions of human TCRbeta chains were analyzed by immunosequencing. On the study's bioinformatics: Repertoire TCRs were checked for matches against a reference library of SARS-CoV-2-specific TCRs that had been generated using the MIRA antigen-specificity platform. Breadth meant the fraction of unique TCRs that were SARS-CoV-2-associated, whereas depth meant the fraction of total T cells that were SARS-CoV-2-associated. Using the MIRA data, each spike-specific TCR was assigned both to the spike region to which the TCR was reactive and to a CD4 or CD8 class. Log10-transformed breadth and depth values were compared by one-way ANOVA with Sidak's multiple comparisons tests. In its TCRdb copy, this immuneACCESS table keeps in-frame sequences only and misses some clones. Where compared with another copy, unresolved V genes explain less than half of these, and the others have no known cause. That table furnishes V, J and clone size, whereas the DNA furnished D and trimming. The sample data list about 93,000 clones, and around nine tenths of these were observed just once. The leading ten clones occupy about 2.7% of the sample.

The receptor was isolated from an adult in good health. Sequencing used peripheral blood, obtained on day 0 of MenACWY control vaccination. The chain couples TRBV7-9 to TRBJ2-4; TRBD1 matches 9 bases in the middle. The nucleotides are TGTGCCAGCAGCCCCTGGGACAGGGAGAAAAACATTCAGTACTTC. The encoded protein is CASSPWDREKNIQYF.